These 9 T cell receptor beta chains came from one sample sequenced in a study of identical twins. MiXCR, applied by TCRdb to the 5' RACE reads, yields one record per CDR3 protein. The data contain around 230,000 distinct CDR3 sequences, around 10% of them seen just once; the ten biggest clones take up about 5.2%. What was sequenced was memory (CD45RO+) T cells sorted from blood. These receptors all come from a woman aged 18-35 years in good health.

This clonotype was counted between two and nine times. This chain links TRBV7-2 with TRBJ2-5; D is unclear. CDR3 length: 13 amino acids. Germline CDR1 and CDR2: SGHTA and FQGNSA. Trimming took 4 bases from V and 5 from J, leaving 11 bases between them. CDR3: CASSSQFGETQYF. The DNA of the CDR3 is TGTGCCAGCAGCTCACAGTTTGGGGAGACCCAGTACTTC. The full variable domain, its missing parts supplied by reference TRBV7-2 and TRBJ2-5, is GAGVSQSPSNKVTEKGKDVELRCDPISGHTALYWYRQSLGQGLEFLIYFQGNSAPDKSGLPSDRFSAERTGGSVSTLTIQRTQQEDSAVYLCASSSQFGETQYFGPGTRLLVL.

CDR3 sequence: CASTLGTSGTFTGELFF. CDR3 nucleotides: TGTGCCAGCACCCTCGGGACTAGCGGTACATTCACCGGGGAGCTGTTTTTT. The chain carries TRBV12-3 or TRBV12-4 and TRBJ2-2, with 11 bases that match TRBD2. This CDR3 region has 17 residues. J gave up 4 bases and V 7 bases, and 11 bases lay outside the gene matches.

J is TRBJ2-3 and V is TRBV20-1; 9 bases are shared with TRBD2. CDR1 DFQATT and CDR2 SNEGSKA come from the germline V gene (reference sequence). The CDR3 totals 18 residues. V lost 0 bases and J lost 1; bases outside the gene matches: 11. This CDR3 is CSARDTRRGGAGTDTQYF. In DNA form, the CDR3 reads TGCAGTGCTAGAGATACGCGGCGGGGGGGGGCGGGCACAGATACGCAGTATTTT.

This clonotype came up a few times. The chain recombines TRBV7-9 with TRBJ2-3, with 7 bases matching TRBD2. Germline V gene lookup returns CDR1 SEHNR and CDR2 FQNEAQ (reference sequence). This CDR3 region has 15 residues. V was pared by 5 bases and J by 6 bases, with 11 bases of the junction left unmatched. CDR3 sequence reads: CASSLMGGEEDTQYF. For the CDR3, the DNA is TGTGCCAGCAGCCTTATGGGAGGGGAGGAGGATACGCAGTATTTT. Drawing the rest from reference TRBV7-9 and TRBJ2-3, the complete variable domain is DTGVSQNPRHKITKRGQNVTFRCDPISEHNRLYWYRQTLGQGPEFLTYFQNEAQLEKSRLLSDRFSAERPKGSFSTLEIQRTEQGDSAMYLCASSLMGGEEDTQYFGPGTRLTVL.

This clonotype has ten or more counts. The rearrangement joins TRBV12-3 or TRBV12-4 to TRBJ1-3, with D possibly matching TRBD1 (5 bases). This CDR3 contains 16 residues. Trimming pared 6 bases from V and 0 bases from J, leaving 15 bases between. The chain's CDR3 is CASSLLRALSGNTIYF. The CDR3 coding sequence is TGTGCCAGCAGCCTTCTCAGGGCCCTCTCTGGAAACACCATATATTTT.

This clonotype was seen a handful of times. At one boundary the junction diverges from the germline segment, which might be a read error. The chain recombines TRBV7-9 with TRBJ2-5; 9 bases are a match to TRBD1. The germline gives CDR1 SEHNR, CDR2 FQNEAQ (reference sequence). The CDR3 consists of 15 residues. For the CDR3, the DNA is TGTGCCAGCAGCTGGATACAGGGGGCCCAAGCGACCCAGTACTTC. This codes for CASSWIQGAQATQYF.

This clonotype was counted many times. J is TRBJ1-4 and V is TRBV3-1; D perhaps matches TRBD1 (6 bases). This CDR3 has 16 amino acids. Germline V gene lookup returns CDR1 LGHDT and CDR2 YNNKEL (reference sequence). Trimming removed 1 base from V and 8 bases from J, with 17 bases in between. The CDR3 loop reads CASSQGVGGQKEKLFF. The CDR3 DNA sequence: TGTGCCAGCAGCCAAGGTGTAGGGGGACAAAAAGAAAAACTGTTTTTT.

Many counts were recorded for this clonotype. This chain links TRBV5-1 with TRBJ2-7; D may be TRBD2 (5 bases). Deletions cut 4 bases from V and 1 base from J, with 18 bases between. This CDR3 region has 16 residues. The germline V gene encodes CDR1 SGHRS and CDR2 YFSETQ. CDR3 sequence reads: CASSLGDGEGSYEQYF. The CDR3 nucleotides read TGCGCCAGCAGCCTAGGTGACGGGGAAGGGTCCTACGAGCAGTACTTC.

The chain joins TRBV3-1 to TRBJ2-3; 14 bases agree with TRBD2. The V gene's germline CDR1 is LGHDT and CDR2 YNNKEL (reference sequence). The junction had 3 bases not matched to a gene; V was cut back by 4 bases and J by 0 bases. This CDR3 has 17 amino acids. For the CDR3, the DNA is TGTGCCAGCAGCCCTTGGACTAGCGGGGGGAGCACAGATACGCAGTATTTT. Residues: CASSPWTSGGSTDTQYF.